This TCR beta chain originates from a study of blood T cell repertoires in COVID-19. The CDR3 loop spans 18 amino acids. After removal of 0 bases from V and 5 bases from J, the junction contained 11 bases not matched to a gene. The V gene's germline CDR1 is MNHEY and CDR2 SMNVEV (reference sequence). Assay: immunoSEQ multiplex PCR; the TCRdb copy retains only in-frame clones and omits some. The sample lists tens of thousands of clones; over 80% were seen once. The chain has TRBV27 and TRBJ1-1; TRBD1 aligns across 11 bases. This TCR derives from a human donor in a cohort sampled during active COVID-19. Specimen: peripheral blood. CDR3 DNA sequence: TGTGCCAGCAGTTTATCAGCGTGGGGACAGGGGGGTCGGACTGAAGCTTTCTTT. It codes for CASSLSAWGQGGRTEAFF.